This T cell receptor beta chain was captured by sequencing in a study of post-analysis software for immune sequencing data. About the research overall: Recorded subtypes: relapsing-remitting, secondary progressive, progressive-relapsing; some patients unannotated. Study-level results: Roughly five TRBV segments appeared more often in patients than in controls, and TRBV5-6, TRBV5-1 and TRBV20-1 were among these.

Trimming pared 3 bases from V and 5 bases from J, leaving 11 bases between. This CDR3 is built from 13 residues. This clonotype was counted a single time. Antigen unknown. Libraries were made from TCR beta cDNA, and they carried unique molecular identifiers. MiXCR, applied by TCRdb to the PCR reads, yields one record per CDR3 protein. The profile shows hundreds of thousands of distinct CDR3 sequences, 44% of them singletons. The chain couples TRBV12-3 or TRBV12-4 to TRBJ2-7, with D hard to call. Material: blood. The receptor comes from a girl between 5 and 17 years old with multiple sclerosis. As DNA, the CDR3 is TGTGCCAGCAGTTTCGAGTCTGACCACGAGCAGTACTTC. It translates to CASSFESDHEQYF.